This record looks at one T cell receptor beta chain sequence and its context. This record comes from a study of blood T cell repertoires in COVID-19. Study-level background: Sample material is recorded as cDNA or gDNA derived from T cells, B-cell-depleted T cells, or PBMCs.

V lost 2 bases to trimming and J lost 10 bases, with 13 bases between them. The CDR3 contains 13 residues. Repertoires were generated with immunoSEQ multiplex PCR, while TCRdb's copy carries only in-frame clones and drops some. Here the sample spans about 150,000 clones, more than 75% being singletons. Patients in Seattle were enrolled during active infection, then followed longitudinally. The receptor's source is a woman aged 55-69 years with COVID-19, enrolled during active disease. The chain carries TRBV12-3 or TRBV12-4 and TRBJ2-3; D is perhaps TRBD1 (5 bases). Sequenced: peripheral blood. DNA of the CDR3: TGTGCCAGCAGTTTAACAGGAGTCAGGGCGCAGTATTTT. Amino acids: CASSLTGVRAQYF.